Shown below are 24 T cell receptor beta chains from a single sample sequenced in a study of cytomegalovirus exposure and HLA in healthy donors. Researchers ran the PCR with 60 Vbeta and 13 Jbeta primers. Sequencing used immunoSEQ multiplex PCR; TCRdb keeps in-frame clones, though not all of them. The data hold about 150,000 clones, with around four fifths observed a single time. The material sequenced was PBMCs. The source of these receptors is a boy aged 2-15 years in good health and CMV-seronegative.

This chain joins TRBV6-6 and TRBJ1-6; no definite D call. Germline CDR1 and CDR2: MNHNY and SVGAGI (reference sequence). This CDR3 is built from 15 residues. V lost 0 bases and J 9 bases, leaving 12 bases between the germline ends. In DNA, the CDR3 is TGTGCCAGCAGTTACTCAACCGGGGTCGCTTCACCCCTCCACTTT. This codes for CASSYSTGVASPLHF.

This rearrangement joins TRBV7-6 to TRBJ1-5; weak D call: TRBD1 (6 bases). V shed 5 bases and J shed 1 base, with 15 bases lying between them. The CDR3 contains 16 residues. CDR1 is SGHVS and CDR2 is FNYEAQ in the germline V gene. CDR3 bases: TGTGCCAGCAGCCCCTTGACAGGAGGAAGCAATCAGCCCCAGCATTTT. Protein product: CASSPLTGGSNQPQHF. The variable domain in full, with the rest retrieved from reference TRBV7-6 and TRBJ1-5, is GAGVSQSPRYKVTKRGQDVALRCDPISGHVSLYWYRQALGQGPEFLTYFNYEAQQDKSGLPNDRFSAERPEGSISTLTIQRTEQRDSAMYRCASSPLTGGSNQPQHFGDGTRLSIL.

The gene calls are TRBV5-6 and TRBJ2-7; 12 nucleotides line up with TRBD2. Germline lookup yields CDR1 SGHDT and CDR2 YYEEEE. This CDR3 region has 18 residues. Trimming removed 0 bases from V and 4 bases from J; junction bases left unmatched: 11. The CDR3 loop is CASSLAALAGGKRYEQYF. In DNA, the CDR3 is TGTGCCAGCAGCTTGGCCGCGCTAGCGGGAGGGAAGAGATACGAGCAGTACTTC. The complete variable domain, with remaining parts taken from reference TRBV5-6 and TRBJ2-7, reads DAGVTQSPTHLIKTRGQQVTLRCSPKSGHDTVSWYQQALGQGPQFIFQYYEEEERQRGNFPDRFSGHQFPNYSSELNVNALLLGDSALYLCASSLAALAGGKRYEQYFGPGTRLTVT.

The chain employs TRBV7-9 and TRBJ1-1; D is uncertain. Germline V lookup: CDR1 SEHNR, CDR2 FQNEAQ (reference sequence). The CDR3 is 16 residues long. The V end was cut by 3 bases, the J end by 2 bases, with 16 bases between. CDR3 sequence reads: CASSFYTGRRNTEAFF. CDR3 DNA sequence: TGTGCCAGCAGCTTCTATACGGGGAGGAGAAACACTGAAGCTTTCTTT.

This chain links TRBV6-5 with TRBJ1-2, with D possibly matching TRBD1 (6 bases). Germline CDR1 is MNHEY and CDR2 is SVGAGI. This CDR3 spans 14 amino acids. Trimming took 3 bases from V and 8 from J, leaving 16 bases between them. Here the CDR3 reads CASSYKLAGAGYTF. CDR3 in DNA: TGTGCCAGCAGTTATAAGTTGGCAGGGGCGGGCTACACCTTC.

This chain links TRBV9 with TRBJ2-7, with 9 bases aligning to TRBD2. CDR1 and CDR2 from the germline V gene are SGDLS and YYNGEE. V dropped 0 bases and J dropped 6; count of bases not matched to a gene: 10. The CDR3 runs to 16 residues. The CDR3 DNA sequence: TGTGCCAGCAGCGTAGCCCTGGATAGCGGGAGTGGCGAGCAGTACTTC. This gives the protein CASSVALDSGSGEQYF.

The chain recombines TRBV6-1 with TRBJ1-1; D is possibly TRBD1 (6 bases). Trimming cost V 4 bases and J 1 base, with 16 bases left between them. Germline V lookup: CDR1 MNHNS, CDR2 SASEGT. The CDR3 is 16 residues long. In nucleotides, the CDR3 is TGTGCCAGCAGTGCATTAAATCCACAGGGGAACACTGAAGCTTTCTTT. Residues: CASSALNPQGNTEAFF.

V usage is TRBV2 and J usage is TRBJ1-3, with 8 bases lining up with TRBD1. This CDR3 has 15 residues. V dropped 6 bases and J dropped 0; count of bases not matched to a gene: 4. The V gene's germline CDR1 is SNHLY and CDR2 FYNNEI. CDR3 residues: CASRTGESSGNTIYF. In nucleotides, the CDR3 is TGTGCCAGCAGGACAGGGGAATCCTCTGGAAACACCATATATTTT.

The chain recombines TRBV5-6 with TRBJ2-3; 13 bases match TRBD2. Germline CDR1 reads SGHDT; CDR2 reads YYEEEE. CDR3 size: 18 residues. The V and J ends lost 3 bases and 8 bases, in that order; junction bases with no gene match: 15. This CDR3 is CASSSETSGGGWSGTQYF. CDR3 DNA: TGTGCCAGCAGCTCCGAAACTAGCGGGGGGGGCTGGAGTGGTACGCAGTATTTT.

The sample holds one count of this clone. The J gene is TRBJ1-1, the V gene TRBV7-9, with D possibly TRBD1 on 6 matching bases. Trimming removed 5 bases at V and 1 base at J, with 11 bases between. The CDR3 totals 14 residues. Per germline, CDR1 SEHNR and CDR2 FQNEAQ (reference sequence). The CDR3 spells CASSLPGQNTEAFF. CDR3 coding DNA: TGTGCCAGCAGCCTACCGGGACAGAACACTGAAGCTTTCTTT.

The CDR3 loop is CASSLRLETVFFGYTF. The CDR3 DNA reads TGTGCCAGCAGCCTGCGCCTAGAGACTGTTTTTTTTGGCTACACCTTC. The chain recombines TRBV7-2 with TRBJ1-2; the D is unclear. CDR3 length: 16 residues. Germline V gene data show CDR1 as SGHTA and CDR2 as FQGNSA. V was pared by 5 bases and J by 7 bases, with 23 bases between.

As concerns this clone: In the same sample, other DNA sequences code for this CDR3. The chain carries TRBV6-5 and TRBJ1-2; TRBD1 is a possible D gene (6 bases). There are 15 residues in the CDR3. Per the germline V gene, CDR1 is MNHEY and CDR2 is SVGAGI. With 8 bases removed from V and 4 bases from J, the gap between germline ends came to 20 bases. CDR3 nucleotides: TGTGCCAGCTTTTCGACTACAGGGTCTCTCTATGGCTACACCTTC. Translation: CASFSTTGSLYGYTF.

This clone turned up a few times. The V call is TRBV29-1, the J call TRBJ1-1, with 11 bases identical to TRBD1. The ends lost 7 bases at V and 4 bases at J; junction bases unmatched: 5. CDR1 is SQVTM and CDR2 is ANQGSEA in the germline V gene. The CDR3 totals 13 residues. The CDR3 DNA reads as TGCAGCGCGACGGGACAGGGGGTCACTGAAGCTTTCTTT. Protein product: CSATGQGVTEAFF. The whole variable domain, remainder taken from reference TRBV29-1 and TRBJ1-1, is SAVISQKPSRDICQRGTSLTIQCQVDSQVTMMFWYRQQPGQSLTLIATANQGSEATYESGFVIDKFPISRPNLTFSTLTVSNMSPEDSSIYLCSATGQGVTEAFFGQGTRLTVV.

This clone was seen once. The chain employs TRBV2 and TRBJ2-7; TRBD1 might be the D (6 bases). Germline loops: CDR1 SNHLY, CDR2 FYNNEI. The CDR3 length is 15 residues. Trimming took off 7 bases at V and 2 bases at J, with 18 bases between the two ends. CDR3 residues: CASTSGVVSPYEQYF. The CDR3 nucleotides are TGTGCCAGCACCTCAGGGGTCGTATCTCCCTACGAGCAGTACTTC. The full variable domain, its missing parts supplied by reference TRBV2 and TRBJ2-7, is EPEVTQTPSHQVTQMGQEVILRCVPISNHLYFYWYRQILGQKVEFLVSFYNNEISEKSEIFDDQFSVERPDGSNFTLKIRSTKLEDSAMYFCASTSGVVSPYEQYFGPGTRLTVT.

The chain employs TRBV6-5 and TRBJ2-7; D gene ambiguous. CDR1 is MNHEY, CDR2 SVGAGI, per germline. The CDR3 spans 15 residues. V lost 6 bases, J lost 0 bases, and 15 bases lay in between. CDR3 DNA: TGTGCCAGCAGGCCCTCTAACCACTTCTCCTACGAGCAGTACTTC. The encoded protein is CASRPSNHFSYEQYF.

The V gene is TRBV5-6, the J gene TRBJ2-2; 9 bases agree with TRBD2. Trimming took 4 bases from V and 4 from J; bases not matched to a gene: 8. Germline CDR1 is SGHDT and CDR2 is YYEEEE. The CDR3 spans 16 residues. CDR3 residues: CASSPIGTSITGELFF. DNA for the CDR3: TGTGCCAGCAGCCCGATCGGGACTAGCATCACCGGGGAGCTGTTTTTT.

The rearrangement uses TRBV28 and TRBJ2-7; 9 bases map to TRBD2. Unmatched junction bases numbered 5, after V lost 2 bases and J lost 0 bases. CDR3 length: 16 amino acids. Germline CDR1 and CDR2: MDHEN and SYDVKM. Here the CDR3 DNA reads TGTGCCAGCAGTTTAGGCGGGAGGGCTCCCTCCTACGAGCAGTACTTC. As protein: CASSLGGRAPSYEQYF.

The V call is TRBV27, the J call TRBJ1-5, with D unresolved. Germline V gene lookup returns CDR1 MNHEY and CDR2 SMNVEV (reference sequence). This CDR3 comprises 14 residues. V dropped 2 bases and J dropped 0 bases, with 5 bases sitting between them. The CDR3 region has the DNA TGTGCCAGCAGTTTAAGCTATAGCAATCAGCCCCAGCATTTT. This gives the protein CASSLSYSNQPQHF.

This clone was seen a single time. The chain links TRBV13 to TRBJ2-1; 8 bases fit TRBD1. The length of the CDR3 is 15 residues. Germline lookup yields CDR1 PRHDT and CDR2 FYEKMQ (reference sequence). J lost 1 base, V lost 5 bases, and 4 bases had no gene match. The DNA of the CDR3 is TGTGCCAGCAGCATACAGGGGGGATCCTACAATGAGCAGTTCTTC. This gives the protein CASSIQGGSYNEQFF. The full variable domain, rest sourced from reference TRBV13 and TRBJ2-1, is AAGVIQSPRHLIKEKRETATLKCYPIPRHDTVYWYQQGPGQDPQFLISFYEKMQSDKGSIPDRFSAQQFSDYHSELNMSSLELGDSALYFCASSIQGGSYNEQFFGPGTRLTVL.

The CDR3 sequence: CASSSPPGQGLTEAFF. CDR3 nucleotides: TGTGCCAGCAGCTCACCCCCCGGACAGGGATTAACTGAAGCTTTCTTT. The chain combines TRBV7-2 with TRBJ1-1; 8 bases fit TRBD1. With 4 bases clipped from V and 5 bases from J, the junction kept 12 bases outside the gene matches. The CDR3 is made up of 16 amino acids. Germline CDR1 reads SGHTA; CDR2 reads FQGNSA. Filled out from reference TRBV7-2 and TRBJ1-1, the complete variable domain reads GAGVSQSPSNKVTEKGKDVELRCDPISGHTALYWYRQSLGQGLEFLIYFQGNSAPDKSGLPSDRFSAERTGGSVSTLTIQRTQQEDSAVYLCASSSPPGQGLTEAFFGQGTRLTVV.

CDR3 coding DNA: TGTGCCAGCAGCTCCACAGGGGATTTAGGGGAGCTGTTTTTT. Translated: CASSSTGDLGELFF. The V and J genes are TRBV7-2 and TRBJ2-2, with 7 bases aligning to TRBD1. CDR1 and CDR2 (germline): SGHTA, FQGNSA. Germline trimming cut 4 bases from V and 8 bases from J; bases unmatched to any gene: 7. The CDR3 contains 14 residues. The whole variable domain, remainder taken from reference TRBV7-2 and TRBJ2-2, is GAGVSQSPSNKVTEKGKDVELRCDPISGHTALYWYRQSLGQGLEFLIYFQGNSAPDKSGLPSDRFSAERTGGSVSTLTIQRTQQEDSAVYLCASSSTGDLGELFFGEGSRLTVL.

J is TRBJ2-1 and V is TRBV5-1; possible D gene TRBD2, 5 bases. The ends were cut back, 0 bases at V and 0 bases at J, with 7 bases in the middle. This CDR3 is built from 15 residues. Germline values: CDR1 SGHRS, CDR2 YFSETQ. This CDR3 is CASSLVGNSYNEQFF. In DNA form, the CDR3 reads TGCGCCAGCAGCTTGGTCGGGAACTCCTACAATGAGCAGTTCTTC.

The CDR3 sequence is CASSSNRGAYNEQFF. DNA of the CDR3: TGTGCCAGCAGCTCCAACAGGGGAGCCTACAATGAGCAGTTCTTC. V and J are TRBV7-9 and TRBJ2-1; TRBD1 aligns across 7 bases. J gave up 2 bases and V 4 bases, and 5 bases lay outside the gene matches. The length of the CDR3 is 15 residues. Per germline, CDR1 SEHNR and CDR2 FQNEAQ (reference sequence).

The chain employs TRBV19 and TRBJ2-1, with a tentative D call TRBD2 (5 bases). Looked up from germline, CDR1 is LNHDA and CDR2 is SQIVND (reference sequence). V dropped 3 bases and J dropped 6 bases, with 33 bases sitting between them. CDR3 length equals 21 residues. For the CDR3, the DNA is TGTGCCAGTAGTATTATTTCCCCCGGGGTTTTTCCATCGACCTCCCTCAATGAGCAGTTCTTC. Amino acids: CASSIISPGVFPSTSLNEQFF.